The 9 T cell receptor beta chains below all came from one sample that was sequenced in a study of blood T cell repertoires in COVID-19. Generated by immunoSEQ multiplex PCR, the TCRdb table keeps only in-frame clones and is missing some. The sample lists about 300,000 clones; around 87% were seen once. Sequencing input: peripheral blood. Source of these receptors: a man in his 70s with acute or convalescent COVID-19.

V usage is TRBV5-6 and J usage is TRBJ2-7; TRBD1 matches 8 bases. Per the germline V gene, CDR1 is SGHDT and CDR2 is YYEEEE. The CDR3 is 15 residues long. The ends lost 2 bases at V and 4 bases at J; junction bases unmatched: 8. CDR3 bases: TGTGCCAGCAGCTTTGGACAGGGTTTATTTTACGAGCAGTACTTC. It translates to CASSFGQGLFYEQYF.

The chain uses TRBV5-4 and TRBJ1-4; TRBD1 matches at 7 bases. V trimming: 0 bases; J trimming: 8 bases; junction bases outside the gene matches: 4. The CDR3 covers 14 residues. Germline V gene lookup returns CDR1 SGHNT and CDR2 YYREEE (reference sequence). Here the CDR3 DNA reads TGTGCCAGCAGCTTGGTGGGACAGCAGGAAAAACTGTTTTTT. Translation gives CASSLVGQQEKLFF.

The V gene is TRBV19, the J gene TRBJ1-5; 7 positions agree with TRBD1. V shed 5 bases, J shed 0 bases, and the junction held 4 bases outside the gene matches. Germline CDR1 is LNHDA and CDR2 is SQIVND (reference sequence). The CDR3 sequence is 15 residues long. In nucleotides, the CDR3 is TGTGCCAGTAGTCTACGACAGGGTAGCAATCAGCCCCAGCATTTT. Translated, it gives CASSLRQGSNQPQHF.

J is TRBJ1-3 and V is TRBV5-1; 10 nucleotides match TRBD1. This CDR3 is 15 amino acids long. From germline, CDR1 is SGHRS and CDR2 YFSETQ. J gave up 0 bases and V 5 bases, and 2 bases lay outside the gene matches. CDR3: CASSRDRGSGNTIYF. CDR3 coding DNA: TGCGCCAGCAGTCGGGACAGGGGCTCTGGAAACACCATATATTTT.

The J gene is TRBJ1-1, the V gene TRBV29-1, with D tentatively TRBD1 (5 bases). The germline V and J ends were trimmed by 4 bases and 1 base, with 10 bases remaining between them. Germline CDR1 is SQVTM and CDR2 is ANQGSEA. CDR3 length: 13 residues. The CDR3 reads CSVAPDRNTEAFF. In nucleotides, the CDR3 is TGCAGCGTTGCCCCCGACAGGAACACTGAAGCTTTCTTT.

The rearrangement links TRBV7-9 to TRBJ1-4, with 9 bases lining up with TRBD1. Per the germline V gene, CDR1 is SEHNR and CDR2 is FQNEAQ (reference sequence). V dropped 6 bases and J dropped 4; count of bases not matched to a gene: 6. The CDR3 length is 15 residues. This chain's CDR3 is CASSDTGGGNEKLFF. Here the CDR3 DNA reads TGTGCCAGCAGTGATACAGGGGGCGGTAATGAAAAACTGTTTTTT.

The chain couples TRBV5-1 to TRBJ2-5, with 7 bases that match TRBD2. The length of the CDR3 is 18 residues. Trimming took 0 bases from V and 1 from J; bases not matched to a gene: 12. From germline, CDR1 is SGHRS and CDR2 YFSETQ. CDR3 DNA sequence: TGCGCCAGCAGCTTGGAAGGCGTTGGGGGAGGGCCCCAAGAGACCCAGTACTTC. It translates to CASSLEGVGGGPQETQYF.

The CDR3 bases are TGTGCCAGCAGCCAACTTCGAAACTATGGCTACACCTTC. It is translated as CASSQLRNYGYTF. The chain recombines TRBV5-5 with TRBJ1-2; D gene ambiguous. Trimming removed 4 bases from V and 2 bases from J, with 9 bases in between. CDR3 length equals 13 residues. Germline CDR1 reads SGHKS; CDR2 reads YYEKEE (reference sequence).

A single count supports this clone. This chain's CDR3 is CASSLGLRLAGAGEQYF. CDR3 DNA: TGTGCCAGCAGCTTAGGTCTGAGGCTAGCGGGAGCTGGGGAGCAGTACTTC. The chain is built from TRBV11-2 and TRBJ2-7, with 10 nucleotides matching TRBD2. The germline V gene has CDR1 SGHAT and CDR2 FQNNGV. The CDR3 loop spans 17 amino acids. Trimming took 1 base from V and 7 from J; bases not matched to a gene: 13.